These T cell receptor beta chains were read from a single sample in a study of blood T cell repertoires in COVID-19. Only in-frame clones appear in the TCRdb table, and some are missing; sequencing was by immunoSEQ multiplex PCR. The sample includes about 220,000 clones, around 82% of them seen just once. The sequencing sample was made of PBMCs or T cells enriched from blood (not recorded which). The receptors shown here come from a woman aged 40 to 55 who had been exposed to COVID-19. Both conserved end residues are part of each CDR3. Fields, in order: V gene, D gene, J gene, clone size, CDR3 DNA, CDR3 protein. D genes are given only for firm matches. For some rows the clone size is stated as once, few or many, or as a class when expanded; others skip it.

V: TRBV5-1; D: -; J: TRBJ1-2; size: -; DNA: TGCGCCAGCAGCTTGGGAAGGAGAGGAAGTGGGGGCTACACCTTC; CDR3: CASSLGRRGSGGYTF
V: TRBV9; D: TRBD1; J: TRBJ1-2; size: -; DNA: TGTGCCAGCAGCGCAGAATGGGGACAGGAGGATGGCTACACCTTC; CDR3: CASSAEWGQEDGYTF
V: TRBV9; D: -; J: TRBJ1-6; size: -; DNA: TGTGCCAGCAGCGTCGACACAACCCCAATCCTCTACTTT; CDR3: CASSVDTTPILYF
V: TRBV5-1; D: -; J: TRBJ2-7; size: -; DNA: TGCGCCAGCAGTTGGGGGGAATTCTACGAGCAGTACTTC; CDR3: CASSWGEFYEQYF
V: TRBV29-1; D: -; J: TRBJ1-1; size: -; DNA: TGCAGCACCCAGACAGCCACGAACACTGAAGCTTTCTTT; CDR3: CSTQTATNTEAFF
V: TRBV9; D: -; J: TRBJ2-5; size: -; DNA: TGTGCCAGCAGCGTAGGTGTGGGGGCTCCCCAAGAGACCCAGTACTTC; CDR3: CASSVGVGAPQETQYF
V: TRBV9; D: -; J: TRBJ2-2; size: -; DNA: TGTGCCAGCAGCGCTACTAGATCAGTTCCCGGCGGGGAGCTGTTTTTT; CDR3: CASSATRSVPGGELFF
V: TRBV10-3; D: TRBD1; J: TRBJ2-1; size: -; DNA: TGTGCCATCAGTGCCGGACAGGGGGGCGACAATGAGCAGTTCTTC; CDR3: CAISAGQGGDNEQFF
V: TRBV9; D: TRBD2; J: TRBJ2-5; size: -; DNA: TGTGCCAGCAGCGGCGGTTTGATGGCGGGGGAAGAGACCCAGTACTTC; CDR3: CASSGGLMAGEETQYF
V: TRBV9; D: TRBD1; J: TRBJ2-3; size: -; DNA: TGTGCCAGCAGCGCACCGGGACAGGGGGTGCGGGATACGCAGTATTTT; CDR3: CASSAPGQGVRDTQYF
V: TRBV2; D: TRBD1; J: TRBJ1-1; size: -; DNA: TGTGCCAGCAGCTTACAGGGGAACAGACAGAACACTGAAGCTTTCTTT; CDR3: CASSLQGNRQNTEAFF
V: TRBV9; D: TRBD1; J: TRBJ2-2; size: -; DNA: TGTGCCAGCAGCGACCCACCTATCGGTGGGAGACAGGGCTATGTCGGGGAGCTGTTTTTT; CDR3: CASSDPPIGGRQGYVGELFF
V: TRBV5-1; D: -; J: TRBJ2-7; size: -; DNA: TGCGCCAGCAGAGCGCCAAGCTCCTACGAGCAGTACTTC; CDR3: CASRAPSSYEQYF
V: TRBV7-6; D: -; J: TRBJ1-6; size: -; DNA: TGTGCCAGCAGTATAAGTACAGCATATAATTCACCCCTCCACTTT; CDR3: CASSISTAYNSPLHF
V: TRBV6-2/TRBV6-3; D: TRBD1; J: TRBJ1-6; size: -; DNA: TGTGCCAGCAGTTATCAGGGGGGACTTAATTCACCCCTCCACTTT; CDR3: CASSYQGGLNSPLHF
V: TRBV9; D: TRBD1; J: TRBJ1-2; size: -; DNA: TGTGCCAGCAGCCCACGACAGGGCTATGGCTACACCTTC; CDR3: CASSPRQGYGYTF
V: TRBV29-1; D: -; J: TRBJ1-2; size: once; DNA: TGCAGCGTTGCTATTCTGGCGGGGGGGTCCTATGGCTACACCTTC; CDR3: CSVAILAGGSYGYTF
V: TRBV29-1; D: -; J: TRBJ2-1; size: -; DNA: TGCAGCGTAAGACTAGGCGTTGAGCAGTTCTTC; CDR3: CSVRLGVEQFF